The 13 T cell receptor beta chains listed next were all sequenced from one sample in a study of blood T cell repertoires in COVID-19. Data came from immunoSEQ multiplex PCR; TCRdb stores just in-frame clones and leaves some out. The sample consists of about 91,000 clones, about four fifths of them appearing once. Sequencing was carried out using peripheral blood. These receptors were obtained from a man between 65 and 79 years old with acute or convalescent COVID-19.

The chain joins TRBV28 to TRBJ1-5; TRBD1 matches 9 bases. V lost 10 bases and J lost 2; bases outside the gene matches: 6. The CDR3 has 14 residues. The germline V gene has CDR1 MDHEN and CDR2 SYDVKM. The CDR3 is CATGTGMGNQPQHF. CDR3 in DNA: TGTGCCACCGGGACAGGGATGGGCAATCAGCCCCAGCATTTT. Full variable domain (outside the CDR3, taken from reference TRBV28 and TRBJ1-5): DVKVTQSSRYLVKRTGEKVFLECVQDMDHENMFWYRQDPGLGLRLIYFSYDVKMKEKGDIPEGYSVSREKKERFSLILESASTNQTSMYLCATGTGMGNQPQHFGDGTRLSIL.

The V and J genes are TRBV6-5 and TRBJ1-2, with TRBD1 matching 7 bases. Germline V gene data show CDR1 as MNHEY and CDR2 as SVGAGI. The CDR3 covers 14 residues. With 6 bases clipped from V and 5 bases from J, the junction kept 9 bases outside the gene matches. CDR3 loop: CASRPDREQYGYTF. DNA for the CDR3: TGTGCCAGCAGACCTGACAGGGAGCAGTATGGCTACACCTTC.

The rearrangement uses TRBV5-4 and TRBJ1-2; no clear D gene. Germline CDR1 is SGHNT and CDR2 is YYREEE (reference sequence). This CDR3 is 14 amino acids long. V was cut by 0 bases and J by 4 bases, with 10 bases left in between. The CDR3 reads CASSLDSLIYGYTF. CDR3 sequence (DNA): TGTGCCAGCAGCTTGGATTCACTGATCTATGGCTACACCTTC.

The chain couples TRBV2 to TRBJ2-2, with D possibly TRBD1 on 6 matching bases. This CDR3 has 13 residues. The V gene lost 7 bases and the J gene lost 4 bases, with 10 bases spanning the gap. Germline V gene sequence: CDR1 SNHLY, CDR2 FYNNEI. CDR3 DNA sequence: TGTGCCAGCACCCCGGACAGCACCGGGGAGCTGTTTTTT. Amino acids: CASTPDSTGELFF.

This clone was observed once. For the CDR3, the DNA is TGTGCCAGCGGTAGGGAGAGCTCCTATAATTCACCCCTCCACTTT. Translation gives CASGRESSYNSPLHF. The J gene is TRBJ1-6, the V gene TRBV6-5; D not certain. The CDR3 has 15 amino acids. V lost 8 bases, J lost 0 bases, and 11 bases lay in between. CDR1 and CDR2 (germline): MNHEY, SVGAGI.

This chain joins TRBV5-1 and TRBJ1-1; no clear D. The CDR3 runs 14 residues. Between the trimmed V and J ends, which lost 2 bases and 2 bases, there was a span of 10 bases. Germline V gene data show CDR1 as SGHRS and CDR2 as YFSETQ. Written as DNA, the CDR3 is TGCGCCAGCAGCTTCAACACCCAAAACACTGAAGCTTTCTTT. This encodes CASSFNTQNTEAFF.

The chain has TRBV18 and TRBJ1-2; maybe TRBD1 (5 bases). The germline V gene encodes CDR1 KGHSH and CDR2 LQKENI. V was trimmed by 2 bases and J by 0 bases, leaving 13 bases between them. This CDR3 contains 16 residues. The CDR3 DNA reads TGTGCCAGCTCACCATTGCGGGACCAGTCTAACTATGGCTACACCTTC. It is translated as CASSPLRDQSNYGYTF.

The chain joins TRBV7-9 to TRBJ2-7, with a weak D call TRBD1 (5 bases). CDR1 is SEHNR and CDR2 is FQNEAQ in the germline V gene (reference sequence). This CDR3 contains 14 residues. The germline V and J ends were trimmed by 1 base and 2 bases, with 9 bases remaining between them. The chain's CDR3 is CASSLGGSTYEQYF. The CDR3 DNA reads as TGTGCCAGCAGCTTAGGGGGCTCAACCTACGAGCAGTACTTC.

This clone was counted ten times or more. The chain employs TRBV30 and TRBJ2-7, with D possibly TRBD2 on 6 matching bases. The germline V and J ends were trimmed by 1 base and 1 base, with 20 bases remaining between them. From germline, CDR1 is GTSNPN and CDR2 SVGIG (reference sequence). The CDR3 is made up of 17 amino acids. The CDR3 region has the DNA TGTGCCTGGAGTGGAGAGGCGGGGAAAGGGAATTCCTACGAGCAGTACTTC. Translated: CAWSGEAGKGNSYEQYF. The full variable domain, with the rest looked up from reference TRBV30 and TRBJ2-7, is SQTIHQWPATLVQPVGSPLSLECTVEGTSNPNLYWYRQAAGRGLQLLFYSVGIGQISSEVPQNLSASRPQDRQFILSSKKLLLSDSGFYLCAWSGEAGKGNSYEQYFGPGTRLTVT.

In its sample, this clone was seen a few times. V gene TRBV5-4 combines with J gene TRBJ2-1; TRBD1 aligns across 12 bases. Germline values: CDR1 SGHNT, CDR2 YYREEE (reference sequence). J lost 8 bases, V lost 4 bases, and 10 bases had no gene match. The CDR3 is 16 residues long. The CDR3 DNA sequence: TGTGCCAGCAGCCGTGTCAGGGGACAGGGGGCGTATGAGCAGTTCTTC. Translated, it gives CASSRVRGQGAYEQFF.

CDR3 in DNA: TGCAGCGCCTGGAGCGTGGACAGGGGAGATACGCAGTATTTT. Translated, it gives CSAWSVDRGDTQYF. This chain connects TRBV29-1 to TRBJ2-3; TRBD1 matches at 9 bases. Germline-derived CDR1 and CDR2 are SQVTM and ANQGSEA. After removal of 7 bases from V and 5 bases from J, the junction contained 10 bases not matched to a gene. This CDR3 region has 14 residues.

In its sample, this clone ranks as medium-sized. The V gene is TRBV14, the J gene TRBJ2-7; 11 bases match TRBD2. Germline CDR1 is SGHDN and CDR2 is FVKESK. The CDR3 covers 16 residues. V lost 4 bases to trimming and J lost 2 bases; unmatched junction nucleotides: 7. This CDR3 reads CASSPKTSGDPYEQYF. CDR3 in DNA: TGTGCCAGCAGCCCAAAGACTAGCGGGGACCCCTACGAGCAGTACTTC.

The chain is built from TRBV21-1 and TRBJ2-2; the DNA was not compared with TRBD1, the D call given in the table. TRBV21-1 is annotated as a pseudogene. The CDR3 is made up of 16 amino acids. The DNA for the CDR3 is TGTGCCAGCAGCAGTGACCGTTCAGGGATCGCCGGGGAGCTGTTTTTT. It specifies CASSSDRSGIAGELFF.